The 8 T cell receptor beta chains below were found in one sample sequenced in a study of T cells in tuberculosis. The protocol was immunoSEQ multiplex PCR, while the TCRdb copy is restricted to in-frame clones and leaves out a portion. The sample carries about 29,000 clones, about 92% recorded once. Sequencing used PBMCs. These receptors were collected from a donor between 10 and 29 years old with latent tuberculosis or without tuberculosis infection.

The chain recombines TRBV25-1 with TRBJ2-7; weak D call: TRBD1 (5 bases). The length of the CDR3 is 15 residues. In germline, CDR1 is MGHDK, CDR2 SYGVNS. V was shortened by 5 bases and J by 2 bases, with 16 bases between the two germline ends. CDR3 coding DNA: TGTGCCAGCAGTACGCAGGGTATTATCGCCTACGAGCAGTACTTC. It yields the protein CASSTQGIIAYEQYF.

The rearrangement uses TRBV6-5 and TRBJ2-1; 9 positions match TRBD1. This CDR3 is built from 14 residues. Germline V CDR1 and CDR2: MNHEY, SVGAGI. V shed 5 bases, J shed 4 bases, and the junction held 3 bases outside the gene matches. CDR3: CASSGTGPYNEQFF. CDR3 nucleotide sequence: TGTGCCAGCAGTGGGACAGGGCCATACAATGAGCAGTTCTTC.

The gene calls are TRBV6-5 and TRBJ1-3, with TRBD1 as a possible D gene (6 bases). The V gene lost 4 bases and the J gene lost 4 bases, with 14 bases spanning the gap. CDR1 is MNHEY, CDR2 SVGAGI, per germline. This CDR3 contains 15 residues. CDR3 sequence: CASSLSQGRGNTIYF. CDR3 coding DNA: TGTGCCAGCAGTTTATCCCAGGGGCGAGGAAACACCATATATTTT.

The chain combines TRBV19 with TRBJ2-7, with D perhaps TRBD2 (6 bases). Germline V gene sequence: CDR1 LNHDA, CDR2 SQIVND (reference sequence). This CDR3 is 13 amino acids long. Trimming removed 5 bases from V and 1 base from J, with 9 bases in between. Here the CDR3 reads CASSRELSYEQYF. CDR3 bases: TGTGCCAGTAGTCGGGAGCTGTCCTACGAGCAGTACTTC.

This chain connects TRBV4-2 to TRBJ2-3; unclear D gene. This CDR3 is built from 16 residues. V was shortened by 0 bases and J by 3 bases, with 13 bases between the two germline ends. From germline, CDR1 is LGHNA and CDR2 YNFKEQ. The CDR3 nucleotides are TGTGCCAGCAGCCAAGAACTGCTAGTGAGGACAGATACGCAGTATTTT. As protein: CASSQELLVRTDTQYF.

The chain's CDR3 is CAYHLPPGLVYGYTF. The CDR3 region has the DNA TGTGCCTACCACCTTCCCCCAGGGCTGGTCTATGGCTACACCTTC. J is TRBJ1-2 and V is TRBV30; weak D call: TRBD1 (5 bases). Germline V gives CDR1 GTSNPN, CDR2 SVGIG (reference sequence). The CDR3 spans 15 residues. Trimming stripped 7 bases from V and 4 bases from J, with 22 bases between.

The rearrangement joins TRBV4-1 to TRBJ2-2; TRBD1 agrees at 9 bases. The germline CDR1 and CDR2 sequences are MGHRA and YSYEKL. V lost 3 bases, J lost 5 bases, and 4 bases stayed unmatched. The CDR3 sequence is 15 residues long. CDR3: CASSQGQGATGELFF. The CDR3 DNA reads as TGCGCCAGCAGCCAGGGACAGGGTGCGACCGGGGAGCTGTTTTTT.

This sequence joins TRBV27 and TRBJ2-1, with D tentatively TRBD2 (6 bases). Germline V gene lookup returns CDR1 MNHEY and CDR2 SMNVEV (reference sequence). This CDR3 region has 18 residues. Trimming shortened V by 3 bases and J by 0 bases, and 18 bases separated the two germline ends. The CDR3 DNA follows: TGTGCCAGCAGTTTCGCTAGCGAACCTTTTTACTCCTACAATGAGCAGTTCTTC. Translated, it gives CASSFASEPFYSYNEQFF.